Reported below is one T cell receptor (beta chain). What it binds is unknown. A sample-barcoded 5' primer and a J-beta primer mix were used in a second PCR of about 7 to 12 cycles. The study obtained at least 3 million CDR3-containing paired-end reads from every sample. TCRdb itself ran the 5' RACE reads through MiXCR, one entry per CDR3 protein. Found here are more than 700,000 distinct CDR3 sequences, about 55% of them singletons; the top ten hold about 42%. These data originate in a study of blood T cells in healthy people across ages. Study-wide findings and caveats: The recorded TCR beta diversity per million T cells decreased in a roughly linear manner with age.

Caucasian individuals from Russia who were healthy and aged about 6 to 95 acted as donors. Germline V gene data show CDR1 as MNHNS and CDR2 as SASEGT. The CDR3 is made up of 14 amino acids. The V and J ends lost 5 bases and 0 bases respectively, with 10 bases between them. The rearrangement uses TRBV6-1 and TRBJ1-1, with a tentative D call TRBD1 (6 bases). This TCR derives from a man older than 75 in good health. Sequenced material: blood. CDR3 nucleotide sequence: TGTGCCAGCAGTTCGGGACATATGAACACTGAAGCTTTCTTT. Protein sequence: CASSSGHMNTEAFF.